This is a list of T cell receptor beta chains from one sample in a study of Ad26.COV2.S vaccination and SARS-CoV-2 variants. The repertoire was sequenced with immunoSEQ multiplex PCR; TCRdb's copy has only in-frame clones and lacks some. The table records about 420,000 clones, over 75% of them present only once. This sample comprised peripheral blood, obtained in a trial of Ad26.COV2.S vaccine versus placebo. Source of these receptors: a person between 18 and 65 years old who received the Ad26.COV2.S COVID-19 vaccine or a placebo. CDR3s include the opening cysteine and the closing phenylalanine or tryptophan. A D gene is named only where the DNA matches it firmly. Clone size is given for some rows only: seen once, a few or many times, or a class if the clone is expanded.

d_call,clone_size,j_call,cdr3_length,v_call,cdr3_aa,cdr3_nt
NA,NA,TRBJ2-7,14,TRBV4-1,CASSPIAQGGEQYF,TGCGCCAGCAGCCCAATTGCCCAGGGAGGCGAGCAGTACTTC
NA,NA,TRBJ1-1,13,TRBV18,CASSPPRKNEAFF,TGTGCCAGCTCACCACCGAGAAAAAATGAAGCTTTCTTT
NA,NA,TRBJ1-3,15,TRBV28,CASSYRGIPGNTIYF,TGTGCCAGCAGTTATCGGGGAATCCCTGGAAACACCATATATTTT
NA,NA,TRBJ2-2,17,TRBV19,CASSYNQGSGNTGELFF,TGTGCCAGTAGTTATAATCAGGGTTCGGGGAACACCGGGGAGCTGTTTTTT
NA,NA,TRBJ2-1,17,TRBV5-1,CASSLSGPLSSYNEQFF,TGCGCCAGCAGCTTGTCCGGGCCCCTGAGCTCCTACAATGAGCAGTTCTTC
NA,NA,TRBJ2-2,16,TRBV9,CASSVVEDPYTGELFF,TGTGCCAGCAGCGTAGTCGAGGACCCTTACACCGGGGAGCTGTTTTTT
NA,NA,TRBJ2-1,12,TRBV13,CASSLRVGEQFF,TGTGCCAGCAGCTTGCGGGTGGGTGAGCAGTTCTTC
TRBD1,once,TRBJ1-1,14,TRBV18,CASSPGTGGTEAFF,TGTGCCAGCTCGCCCGGGACAGGGGGCACTGAAGCTTTCTTT
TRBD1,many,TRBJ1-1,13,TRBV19,CASSTQGATEAFF,TGTGCCAGTAGTACCCAGGGGGCCACTGAAGCTTTCTTT
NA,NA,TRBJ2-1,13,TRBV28,CASSFPRTHEQFF,TGTGCCAGCAGTTTCCCCCGGACACATGAGCAGTTCTTC
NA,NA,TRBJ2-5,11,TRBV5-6,CASSWRATQYF,TGTGCCAGCAGCTGGAGGGCGACCCAGTACTTC
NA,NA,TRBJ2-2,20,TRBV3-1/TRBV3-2,CASSQTPFLPTGYNTGELFF,TGTGCCAGCAGCCAGACCCCGTTCCTACCTACTGGGTATAACACCGGGGAGCTGTTTTTT
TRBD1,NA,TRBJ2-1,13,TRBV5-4,CASSPAGGNEQFF,TGTGCCAGCAGCCCGGCAGGGGGCAATGAGCAGTTCTTC
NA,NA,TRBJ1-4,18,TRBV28,CASSLLVGVKATNEKLFF,TGTGCCAGCAGTTTATTGGTGGGAGTCAAGGCAACTAATGAAAAACTGTTTTTT
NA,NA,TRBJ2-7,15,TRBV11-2,CASSLVVGEKYEQYF,TGTGCCAGCAGCTTAGTAGTGGGGGAGAAATACGAGCAGTACTTC
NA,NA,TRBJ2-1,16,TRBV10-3,CAISEGLPGLYNEQFF,TGTGCCATCAGTGAGGGACTCCCGGGTCTCTACAATGAGCAGTTCTTC
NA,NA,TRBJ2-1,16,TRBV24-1,CATSDSRPSSYNEQFF,TGTGCCACCAGTGATTCCAGGCCGAGCTCCTACAATGAGCAGTTCTTC
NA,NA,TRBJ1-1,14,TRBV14,CASSSTGGLGEAFF,TGTGCCAGCAGCTCAACGGGGGGATTGGGAGAAGCTTTCTTT
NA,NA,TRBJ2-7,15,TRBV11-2,CASELGTGIFYEQYF,TGTGCCAGCGAGCTAGGGACGGGCATCTTCTACGAGCAGTACTTC
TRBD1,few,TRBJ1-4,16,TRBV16,CASSHAPGTVNEKLFF,TGTGCCAGCAGCCATGCACCCGGGACAGTTAATGAAAAACTGTTTTTT
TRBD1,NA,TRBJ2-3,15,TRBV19,CASSIRDRVLDTQYF,TGTGCCAGTAGTATCCGGGACAGGGTTTTGGATACGCAGTATTTT
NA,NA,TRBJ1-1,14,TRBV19,CASSINTGHTEAFF,TGTGCCAGTAGTATAAATACGGGACACACTGAAGCTTTCTTT
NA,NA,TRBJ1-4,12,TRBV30,CAWGPNGGKLFF,TGTGCCTGGGGACCTAACGGTGGAAAACTGTTTTTT
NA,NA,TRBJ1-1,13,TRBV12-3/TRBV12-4,CASSLGRNTEAFF,TGTGCCAGCAGTTTAGGGCGGAACACTGAAGCTTTCTTT
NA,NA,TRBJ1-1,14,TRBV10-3,CAISEGHGNTEAFF,TGTGCCATCAGTGAAGGGCACGGGAACACTGAAGCTTTCTTT
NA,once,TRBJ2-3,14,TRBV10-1,CATLARGLTDTQYF,TGCGCCACCTTAGCCCGGGGACTCACAGATACGCAGTATTTT
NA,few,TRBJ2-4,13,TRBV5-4,CASSLDFADIQYF,TGTGCCAGCAGCTTGGATTTCGCGGACATTCAGTACTTC
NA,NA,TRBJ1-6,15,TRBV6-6,CASSYRQGGNSPLHF,TGTGCCAGCAGTTACCGGCAGGGAGGTAATTCACCCCTCCACTTT
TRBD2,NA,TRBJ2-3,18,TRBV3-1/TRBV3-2,CASSQDPRLAGLTDTQYF,TGTGCCAGCAGCCAAGATCCCCGACTAGCGGGACTCACAGATACGCAGTATTTT
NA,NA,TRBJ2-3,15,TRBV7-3,CASSLRQASTDTQYF,TGTGCCAGCAGCTTAAGACAGGCTAGCACAGATACGCAGTATTTT
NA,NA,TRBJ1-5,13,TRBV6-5,CASSPLDGEPQHF,TGTGCCAGCAGTCCCCTTGACGGGGAGCCCCAGCATTTT
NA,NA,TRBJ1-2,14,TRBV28,CASTPAGRVLGYTF,TGTGCCAGCACTCCGGCCGGCAGGGTATTAGGCTACACCTTC
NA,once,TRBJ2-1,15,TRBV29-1,CSVEDVWVGDNEQFF,TGCAGCGTTGAAGATGTTTGGGTGGGAGACAATGAGCAGTTCTTC
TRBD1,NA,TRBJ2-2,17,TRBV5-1,CASSETGTGDHTGELFF,TGCGCCAGCAGTGAAACCGGGACAGGGGATCACACCGGGGAGCTGTTTTTT
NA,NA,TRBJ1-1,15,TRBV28,CASSSGQLVFVEAFF,TGTGCCAGCAGTTCCGGACAGTTGGTATTTGTGGAAGCTTTCTTT
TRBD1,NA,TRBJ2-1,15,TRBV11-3,CASSLGDRGMDEQFF,TGTGCCAGCAGCTTAGGGGACAGGGGTATGGATGAGCAGTTCTTC
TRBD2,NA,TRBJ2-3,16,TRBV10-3,CAISPRGGGRTDTQYF,TGTGCCATCAGTCCACGCGGGGGGGGGCGCACAGATACGCAGTATTTT
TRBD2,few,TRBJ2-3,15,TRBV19,CASRPAGGGTDTQYF,TGTGCCAGCCGCCCCGCCGGGGGGGGCACAGATACGCAGTATTTT
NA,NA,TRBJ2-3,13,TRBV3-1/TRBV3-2,CASSQVMQPTQYF,TGTGCCAGCAGCCAAGTAATGCAACCTACGCAGTATTTT
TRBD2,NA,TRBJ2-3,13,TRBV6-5,CASRVAGEVTQYF,TGTGCCAGCAGGGTAGCGGGGGAAGTTACGCAGTATTTT
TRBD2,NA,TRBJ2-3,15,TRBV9,CASSVGTSGTDTQYF,TGTGCCAGCAGCGTAGGGACTAGCGGCACAGATACGCAGTATTTT
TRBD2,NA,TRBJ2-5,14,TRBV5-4,CASSASGRQETQYF,TGTGCCAGCAGCGCCAGCGGGAGACAAGAGACCCAGTACTTC
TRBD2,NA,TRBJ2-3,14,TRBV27,CASRSGGATDTQYF,TGTGCCAGCAGGAGCGGGGGCGCGACAGATACGCAGTATTTT
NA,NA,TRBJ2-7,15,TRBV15,CATSRVYGRADEQYF,TGTGCCACCAGCAGAGTTTACGGCAGGGCCGACGAGCAGTACTTC
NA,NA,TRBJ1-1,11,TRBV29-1,CSSWGTGTAFF,TGCAGCTCCTGGGGGACGGGAACGGCTTTCTTT